This T cell receptor (beta chain) was sequenced during a study of beta chain features in type 1 diabetes. Study-level points and caveats: Researchers report that Type 1 diabetes patients had moderately but significantly shorter TCRB CDR3s across all four CD4+ subsets. The naive, central memory and Treg TCRB repertoires looked more alike in patients than they did in healthy donors.

Of note for this clone: Its specificity is not known.

There are 15 residues in the CDR3. Trimming removed 3 bases from V and 4 bases from J, with 10 bases in between. Germline-derived CDR1 and CDR2 are MDHEN and SYDVKM. The study reverse transcribed the entire isolated RNA, so it sequenced expressed TCRB transcripts. Using immunoSEQ multiplex PCR, the repertoire was profiled, and TCRdb retains in-frame clones only, with some absent. Here the sample spans over 300,000 clones, roughly a tenth being singletons. The sample taken for sequencing was central memory CD4+ T cells from blood. The receptor was isolated from a young man with type 1 diabetes. The V gene is TRBV28, the J gene TRBJ1-6; D gene unclear. The CDR3 region is CASSFRDAYNSPLHF. The CDR3 DNA follows: TGTGCCAGCAGTTTTCGAGACGCTTATAATTCACCCCTCCACTTT.